The subject of this entry is one TCR beta chain. Its antigen is not identified. This sample was taken from a study of OX40 agonist ivuxolimab in advanced cancers. Background on the study: Hepatocellular carcinoma, melanoma, renal cell or head and neck cancer was diagnosed in the dose-escalation patients. Study-level points and caveats: Still undetermined is the antigen specificity of the expanded peripheral T cells. Patients with a partial response at 0.1-3.0 mg/kg had among the lowest clonal expansion.

Assay used: immunoSEQ multiplex PCR; TCRdb lists only in-frame clones, some missing. The sample has fewer than 85,000 clones, 80% to 90% seen once. The length of the CDR3 is 14 residues. CDR1 and CDR2 from the germline V gene are SGHNT and YYREEE (reference sequence). Deletions cut 5 bases from V and 4 bases from J, with 15 bases between. A history of autoimmune disease or systemic immunosuppression excluded patients. The rearrangement links TRBV5-4 to TRBJ1-1; D is possibly TRBD1 (5 bases). The sequences come from CD4+ or CD8+ T cells sorted from blood, collected in a trial of the OX40 agonist ivuxolimab. The sequence derives from an adult with an advanced solid tumor such as melanoma, head and neck, liver or kidney cancer. CDR3 nucleotide sequence: TGTGCCAGCAGACCGATGGGGGAGGGCACTGAAGCTTTCTTT. Translated, it gives CASRPMGEGTEAFF.